The 27 T cell receptor beta chains listed next were all sequenced from one sample in a study of response to subunit inactivated influenza vaccine. TCRdb independently ran MiXCR on the RT-PCR reads; one entry per CDR3 protein. The data hold 650,000 to 850,000 distinct CDR3 sequences, with roughly 13% observed a single time. Here the sequenced sample was PBMCs from blood, taken 14 days before vaccination. Receptors were obtained from a man over 45 who received an inactivated influenza vaccine.

This chain links TRBV6-2 or TRBV6-3 with TRBJ2-7; TRBD1 is a possible D gene (6 bases). Germline V lookup: CDR1 MNHEY, CDR2 SVGEGT. With 11 bases removed from V and 4 bases from J, the gap between germline ends came to 24 bases. There are 15 residues in the CDR3. CDR3 sequence (DNA): TGTGCCGACCGTACACGCAGGGGAATGATTTACGAGCAGTACTTC. This sequence encodes CADRTRRGMIYEQYF.

The chain recombines TRBV19 with TRBJ2-3, with TRBD2 identical over 16 bases. Germline V gene lookup returns CDR1 LNHDA and CDR2 SQIVND (reference sequence). V shed 4 bases and J 7 bases; nucleotides not matched to a gene: 11. This CDR3 comprises 18 residues. CDR3 sequence reads: CASSTDGTSGRAINTQYF. The CDR3, as DNA: TGTGCCAGTAGTACCGATGGGACTAGCGGGAGGGCCATAAATACGCAGTATTTT.

This chain connects TRBV11-2 to TRBJ2-7, with TRBD1 matching 12 bases. Germline V gives CDR1 SGHAT, CDR2 FQNNGV. With 2 bases clipped from V and 3 bases from J, the junction kept 11 bases outside the gene matches. CDR3 length: 18 residues. The CDR3 loop reads CASSLQGTGGFGRYEQYF. The CDR3 nucleotides read TGTGCCAGCAGCTTACAGGGGACAGGGGGCTTTGGCCGCTACGAGCAGTACTTC.

V gene TRBV11-2 combines with J gene TRBJ2-7; no clear D. The CDR3 is 14 residues long. V lost 8 bases, J lost 2 bases, and 16 bases lay in between. Germline-derived CDR1 and CDR2 are SGHAT and FQNNGV. In nucleotides, the CDR3 is TGTGCCAGCCGGTGGGCAGGCCGCCCCTACGAGCAGTACTTC. It yields the protein CASRWAGRPYEQYF. The complete variable domain, with remaining parts taken from reference TRBV11-2 and TRBJ2-7, reads EAGVAQSPRYKIIEKRQSVAFWCNPISGHATLYWYQQILGQGPKLLIQFQNNGVVDDSQLPKDRFSAERLKGVDSTLKIQPAKLEDSAVYLCASRWAGRPYEQYFGPGTRLTVT.

This clonotype was detected many times. This chain connects TRBV18 to TRBJ2-1; no firm D call. With 3 bases removed from V and 1 base from J, the gap between germline ends came to 10 bases. The CDR3 is 15 residues long. The germline V gene has CDR1 KGHSH and CDR2 LQKENI. The CDR3 loop reads CASSPDLNSYNEQFF. Written as DNA, the CDR3 is TGTGCCAGCTCACCTGATCTTAATTCCTACAATGAGCAGTTCTTC.

V is TRBV4-2 and J is TRBJ2-1; TRBD1 is a possible D gene (6 bases). The germline gives CDR1 LGHNA, CDR2 YNFKEQ. V shed 6 bases and J shed 5 bases, with 14 bases lying between them. This CDR3 is 14 amino acids long. DNA of the CDR3: TGTGCCAGCAGTCGAGCTGGACAGAACAATGAGCAGTTCTTC. Translating gives CASSRAGQNNEQFF.

This clonotype was seen only a few times. This sequence joins TRBV12-3 or TRBV12-4 and TRBJ1-5; D might be TRBD1 (5 bases). The V end lost 5 bases, the J end lost 2 bases, and 13 bases lay between the germline ends. CDR3 size: 15 residues. CDR3 DNA: TGTGCCAGCAGTCTCTCCGTCAGGGGCAATCAGCCCCAGCATTTT. This encodes CASSLSVRGNQPQHF.

Written as DNA, the CDR3 is TGTGCCAGCAGCTTAGCACTAGGTCCCAATGAGCAGTTCTTC. Its translation is CASSLALGPNEQFF. The chain carries TRBV7-2 and TRBJ2-1, with D possibly TRBD2 on 5 matching bases. Germline CDR1 reads SGHTA; CDR2 reads FQGNSA. V lost 0 bases and J 6 bases, leaving 9 bases between the germline ends. The CDR3 contains 14 residues. Combining the CDR3 with reference TRBV7-2 and TRBJ2-1 gives the whole variable domain GAGVSQSPSNKVTEKGKDVELRCDPISGHTALYWYRQSLGQGLEFLIYFQGNSAPDKSGLPSDRFSAERTGGSVSTLTIQRTQQEDSAVYLCASSLALGPNEQFFGPGTRLTVL.

About this clonotype: One junction end disagrees with the germline gene, perhaps due to a read error. The V call is TRBV4-2, the J call TRBJ2-1; D remains unclear. CDR3 size: 13 residues. The V gene's germline CDR1 is LGHNA and CDR2 YNFKEQ. The CDR3 DNA reads TGTGCCAGCAGCCAAGATCGGGTCAATGAGCACTTCTTC. Translating gives CASSQDRVNEHFF.

The sample holds many counts of this clonotype. The chain carries TRBV29-1 and TRBJ1-2; weak D call: TRBD1 (5 bases). Trimming took off 7 bases at V and 4 bases at J, with 13 bases between the two ends. The length of the CDR3 is 12 residues. Germline V lookup: CDR1 SQVTM, CDR2 ANQGSEA. The DNA for the CDR3 is TGCAGCGACTCCCAGGGCGGCTATGGCTACACCTTC. Translation: CSDSQGGYGYTF.

The table lists this clonotype with many counts. The chain has TRBV10-3 and TRBJ2-3; perhaps D is TRBD1 or TRBD2 (6 bases each). Trimming took 4 bases from V and 0 from J, leaving 8 bases between them. From germline, CDR1 is ENHRY and CDR2 SYGVKD. There are 14 residues in the CDR3. The CDR3 here is CAISGGASTDTQYF. CDR3 nucleotides: TGTGCCATCAGTGGGGGGGCAAGCACAGATACGCAGTATTTT.

V gene TRBV2 combines with J gene TRBJ2-1; 7 nucleotides match TRBD2. Germline V gene sequence: CDR1 SNHLY, CDR2 FYNNEI. The CDR3 has 16 amino acids. The V gene end was trimmed by 4 bases and the J gene end by 4 bases; junction bases not matched to a gene: 10. CDR3 DNA sequence: TGTGCCAGCAGTGCTACTAGCGCAAATCCTTACAATGAGCAGTTCTTC. Translated: CASSATSANPYNEQFF.

V usage is TRBV15 and J usage is TRBJ2-1; D could derive from TRBD1 or TRBD2 (5 bases each). There are 18 residues in the CDR3. V lost 1 base and J lost 4, with 20 bases in between. Germline V gives CDR1 LNHNV, CDR2 YYDKDF (reference sequence). Here the CDR3 reads CATSRVRGAGSFYNEQFF. The CDR3, as DNA: TGTGCCACCAGCAGAGTCCGAGGGGCGGGCAGTTTTTACAATGAGCAGTTCTTC.

The chain has TRBV29-1 and TRBJ2-4; no clear D gene. Per the germline V gene, CDR1 is SQVTM and CDR2 is ANQGSEA. V was pared by 7 bases and J by 3 bases, with 10 bases between. CDR3 size: 12 residues. The CDR3: CSGSDGKNIQYF. The CDR3 DNA sequence: TGCAGCGGGAGCGATGGCAAAAACATTCAGTACTTC.

This clonotype was observed at least ten times. The chain carries TRBV7-9 and TRBJ2-1; 7 bases line up with TRBD2. J lost 3 bases, V lost 4 bases, and 6 bases had no gene match. The germline V gene has CDR1 SEHNR and CDR2 FQNEAQ (reference sequence). The CDR3 runs to 15 residues. The CDR3 sequence: CASSSRGGGYNEQFF. CDR3 DNA sequence: TGTGCCAGCAGCTCTAGAGGCGGGGGCTACAATGAGCAGTTCTTC.

Details on this clonotype: A read error may produce the germline difference seen at one junction end. V gene TRBV10-3 combines with J gene TRBJ2-1; D gene ambiguous. The CDR3 is made up of 11 amino acids. Per the germline V gene, CDR1 is ENHRY and CDR2 is SYGVKD. CDR3 sequence (DNA): TGTGCCGTCAGTCCCGGCAATGAGCAGTTCTTC. This translates into CAVSPGNEQFF.

The chain uses TRBV10-3 and TRBJ2-2, with D possibly being TRBD1 (6 bases). With 1 base removed from V and 0 bases from J, the gap between germline ends came to 12 bases. Germline values: CDR1 ENHRY, CDR2 SYGVKD. This CDR3 contains 17 residues. The CDR3 region is CAISELSGHSNTGELFF. Written as DNA, the CDR3 is TGTGCCATCAGTGAGTTATCGGGACACTCGAACACCGGGGAGCTGTTTTTT.

The DNA for the CDR3 is TGCGCCAGCAGTGAGGACAGCACCGGGGAGCTGTTTTTT. This encodes CASSEDSTGELFF. This chain connects TRBV10-2 to TRBJ2-2; weak D call: TRBD1 (5 bases). Germline assignment: CDR1 WSHSY and CDR2 SAAADI. The CDR3 spans 13 residues. Deletions cut 2 bases from V and 4 bases from J, with 5 bases between.

J is TRBJ2-7 and V is TRBV4-3; TRBD2 matches at 12 bases. CDR3 length equals 17 residues. V shed 0 bases and J 4 bases; nucleotides not matched to a gene: 7. From germline, CDR1 is LGHNA and CDR2 YSLEER. In nucleotides, the CDR3 is TGCGCCAGCAGCCAAGATCCAGTCACTAGCGGGAGGTACGAGCAGTACTTC. It specifies CASSQDPVTSGRYEQYF.

This clonotype was counted only a few times. This chain links TRBV10-3 with TRBJ2-1; maybe TRBD2 (6 bases). Deletions cut 3 bases from V and 6 bases from J, with 9 bases between. This CDR3 has 13 residues. From germline, CDR1 is ENHRY and CDR2 SYGVKD. In DNA, the CDR3 is TGTGCCATCAGTGAAGGGACTCTCAATGAGCAGTTCTTC. Protein: CAISEGTLNEQFF.

This clonotype has at least ten counts. The junction departs from germline at one end; a sequencing error may be responsible. This sequence joins TRBV7-9 and TRBJ1-5; D gene unclear. From germline, CDR1 is SEHNR and CDR2 FQNEAQ (reference sequence). This CDR3 has 12 amino acids. For the CDR3, the DNA is TGTGCCAGCAGTTTAGGCAGCCAGCCCCAGCATTTT. It translates to CASSLGSQPQHF.

The chain employs TRBV4-3 and TRBJ2-7; TRBD2 matches at 12 bases. The CDR3 sequence is 19 residues long. V shed 5 bases, J shed 2 bases, and the junction held 16 bases outside the gene matches. Germline lookup yields CDR1 LGHNA and CDR2 YSLEER. Here the CDR3 reads CASSKGQGATSGRPYEQYF. In DNA, the CDR3 is TGCGCCAGCAGCAAGGGACAGGGCGCGACTAGCGGGAGACCCTACGAGCAGTACTTC.

The rearrangement joins TRBV7-9 to TRBJ2-4; no firm D call. V lost 1 base, J lost 0 bases, and 10 bases lay in between. CDR3 length: 16 residues. The germline V gene has CDR1 SEHNR and CDR2 FQNEAQ (reference sequence). CDR3 in amino acids: CASSLGSSAAKNIQYF. In DNA form, the CDR3 reads TGTGCCAGCAGCTTAGGGTCGAGCGCAGCCAAAAACATTCAGTACTTC.

The chain carries TRBV12-3 or TRBV12-4 and TRBJ1-3; D gene ambiguous. V was pared by 3 bases and J by 2 bases, with 11 bases between. The CDR3 is 15 residues long. CDR3 DNA: TGTGCCAGCAGTTTCAGTGGGCAACCTGGAAACACCATATATTTT. It is translated as CASSFSGQPGNTIYF.

This clonotype was picked up a small number of times. The J gene is TRBJ2-2, the V gene TRBV4-3, with D perhaps matching TRBD1 (5 bases). From germline, CDR1 is LGHNA and CDR2 YSLEER. This CDR3 is 16 amino acids long. The V gene lost 0 bases and the J gene lost 1 base, with 9 bases spanning the gap. CDR3 DNA: TGCGCCAGCAGCCAAGATTCCCAGGGGAACACCGGGGAGCTGTTTTTT. This translates into CASSQDSQGNTGELFF.

This clonotype showed up just a few times. This chain joins TRBV4-2 and TRBJ2-5, with 12 bases aligning to TRBD2. This CDR3 spans 15 amino acids. Germline V gene lookup returns CDR1 LGHNA and CDR2 YNFKEQ. V lost 1 base, J lost 5 bases, and 2 bases stayed unmatched. Here the CDR3 reads CASSQGLAGVETQYF. The CDR3 nucleotides are TGTGCCAGCAGCCAAGGACTAGCGGGAGTTGAGACCCAGTACTTC.

The V call is TRBV7-8, the J call TRBJ1-4; 8 positions match TRBD1. The junction had 10 bases not matched to a gene; V was cut back by 5 bases and J by 8 bases. This CDR3 has 15 residues. Germline V lookup: CDR1 SGHVS, CDR2 FQNEAQ. The CDR3 region has the DNA TGTGCCAGCAGCCTACGAGGGACAGGATTCGAAAAACTGTTTTTT. Encoded protein: CASSLRGTGFEKLFF.